This TCR beta chain was identified during a study of shared clonotypes between healthy human individuals. Germline lookup yields CDR1 SGHAT and CDR2 FQNNGV. This CDR3 contains 14 residues. The V and J ends lost 4 bases and 5 bases respectively, with 12 bases between them. Each PCR replicate run on unsorted PBMC took in about 0.3 ug DNA, 30,000 or so T cell genomes. The sequenced material, unsorted PBMC DNA, was run on ten immunoSEQ deep assay plates. Measured with immunoSEQ multiplex PCR; TCRdb has only the in-frame clones, and not every one. The sample includes some 96,000 clones, 40% to 55% of them seen just once. Adults of Caucasian background living in Nashville, Tennessee made up all donors.

The chain uses TRBV11-2 and TRBJ1-5; D unresolved. The specimen sequenced was PBMCs. This TCR was recovered from a woman in her thirties or forties in good health. Some clones in this sample may be carry-over from other donors' samples. The CDR3 spells CASSSSGGYQPQHF. The CDR3 coding sequence is TGTGCCAGCAGCTCCTCGGGAGGGTATCAGCCCCAGCATTTT.